Described below is a single T cell receptor (beta chain) sequence and its context. The sample belongs to a study of control samples from healthy donors and cancer patients. TCRdb's table, derived via immunoSEQ multiplex PCR, lists solely in-frame clones and lacks some. The table records more than 85,000 clones, roughly 90% of them present only once. Trimming removed 6 bases from V and 3 bases from J, with 8 bases in between. The CDR3 totals 13 residues. Germline CDR1 MRHNA, CDR2 SNTAGT. This chain links TRBV6-4 with TRBJ2-2; D ambiguous. This TCR was sampled from a woman aged 45-60 years in good health. Sequencing input: blood. CDR3 sequence (DNA): TGTGCCAGCAGCGGTATAGACACCGGGGAGCTGTTTTTT. Amino acid sequence: CASSGIDTGELFF.